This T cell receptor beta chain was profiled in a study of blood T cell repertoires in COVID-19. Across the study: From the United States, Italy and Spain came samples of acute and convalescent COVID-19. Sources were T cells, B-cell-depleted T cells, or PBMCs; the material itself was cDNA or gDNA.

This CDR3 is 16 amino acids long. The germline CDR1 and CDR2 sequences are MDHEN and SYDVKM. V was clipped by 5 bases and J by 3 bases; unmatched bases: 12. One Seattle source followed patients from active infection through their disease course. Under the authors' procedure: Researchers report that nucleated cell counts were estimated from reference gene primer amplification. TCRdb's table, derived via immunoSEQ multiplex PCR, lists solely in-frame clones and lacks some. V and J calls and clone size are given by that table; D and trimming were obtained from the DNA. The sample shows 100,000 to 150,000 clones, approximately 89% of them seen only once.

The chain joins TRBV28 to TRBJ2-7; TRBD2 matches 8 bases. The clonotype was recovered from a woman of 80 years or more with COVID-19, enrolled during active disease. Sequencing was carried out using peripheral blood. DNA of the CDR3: TGTGCCAGCAGTCCAGTCAGCGGGAGCGAGGGCTACGAGCAGTACTTC. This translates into CASSPVSGSEGYEQYF.